These 2 T cell receptor beta chains share one sample of origin, sequenced in a study of CD8 T cells in Susac syndrome. With random hexamers, 0.5 to 1 ug RNA was reverse transcribed. From the immunoSEQ multiplex PCR reads, TCRdb called clonotypes with MiXCR, one entry per CDR3 protein. This sample carries around 130,000 distinct CDR3 sequences, over 80% of them seen once, and the ten largest clones take around 0.51%. Source material: CD8+ T cells from PBMCs. These receptors all stem from a human donor with multiple sclerosis.

The genes are TRBV4-2 and TRBJ1-1; maybe TRBD1 (5 bases). The V and J ends lost 1 base and 1 base respectively, with 22 bases between them. Per germline, CDR1 LGHNA and CDR2 YNFKEQ. This CDR3 comprises 19 residues. CDR3 amino acids: CASSQVAIGARVQNTEAFF. CDR3 in DNA: TGTGCCAGCAGCCAAGTTGCAATCGGGGCACGAGTTCAGAACACTGAAGCTTTCTTT.

CDR3 DNA sequence: TGTGCCACCAGCAGAGGATTAGCCGACTCCTATAATTCACCCCTCCACTTT. Translating gives CATSRGLADSYNSPLHF. J is TRBJ1-6 and V is TRBV15; no clear D gene. CDR3 length equals 17 residues. The V gene's germline CDR1 is LNHNV and CDR2 YYDKDF (reference sequence). Trimming left V 1 base short and J 0 bases short, with 10 bases between.